This TCR beta chain was obtained from a study of identifying expanded T cells in peripheral blood. General observations from the study: Differentially abundant clones: around 1.2 between replicates, roughly 16 at roughly 15 days, 19 at four.

Healthy donors had no documented immune events, such as infections, while sampled. Turning to this clone: The antigen is unknown.

The table came from immunoSEQ multiplex PCR; TCRdb's copy has only in-frame clones and leaves some out. Here the sample spans tens of thousands of clones, approximately 89% being singletons. The TCR was taken from a person between 18 and 75 years old in good health. What was sequenced was blood.

The CDR3 sequence is CSVEARTGYGYTF. The DNA for the CDR3 is TGCAGCGTTGAAGCCCGGACAGGCTATGGCTACACCTTC. The chain is built from TRBV29-1 and TRBJ1-2; 7 bases agree with TRBD1. V was clipped by 1 base and J by 4 bases; unmatched bases: 3. The CDR3 loop spans 13 amino acids. Per the germline V gene, CDR1 is SQVTM and CDR2 is ANQGSEA.